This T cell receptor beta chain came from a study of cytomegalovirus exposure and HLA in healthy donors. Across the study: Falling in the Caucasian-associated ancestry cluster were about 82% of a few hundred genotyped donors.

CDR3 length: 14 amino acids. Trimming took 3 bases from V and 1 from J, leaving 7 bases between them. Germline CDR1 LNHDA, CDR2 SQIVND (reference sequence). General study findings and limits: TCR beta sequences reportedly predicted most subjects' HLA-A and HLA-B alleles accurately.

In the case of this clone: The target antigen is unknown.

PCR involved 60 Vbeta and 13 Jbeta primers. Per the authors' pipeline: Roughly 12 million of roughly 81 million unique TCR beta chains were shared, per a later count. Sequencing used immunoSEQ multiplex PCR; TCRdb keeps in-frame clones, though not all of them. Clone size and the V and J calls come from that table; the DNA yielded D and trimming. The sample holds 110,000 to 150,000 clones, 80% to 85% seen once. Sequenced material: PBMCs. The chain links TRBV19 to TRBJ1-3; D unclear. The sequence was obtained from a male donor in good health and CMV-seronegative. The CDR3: CASSIGGSGNTIYF. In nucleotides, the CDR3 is TGTGCCAGTAGTATTGGAGGGTCTGGAAACACCATATATTTT.